Each of the 16 T cell receptor beta chains below was sequenced from the same sample in a study of blood T cells in healthy people across ages. Together with a sample-barcoded 5' primer, a J-beta primer mix was included in a second PCR lasting about 7 to 11 cycles. TCRdb reanalysed the 5' RACE reads using MiXCR and keeps one entry per CDR3 protein. The table lists roughly 680,000 distinct CDR3 sequences, approximately 21% of them singletons. Sequenced material: blood. Receptor source: a man between 65 and 79 years old in good health.

There are a few counts of this clonotype. J is TRBJ2-4 and V is TRBV7-9; TRBD2 agrees at 13 bases. Germline assignment: CDR1 SEHNR and CDR2 FQNEAQ (reference sequence). The ends lost 4 bases at V and 2 bases at J; junction bases unmatched: 14. CDR3 length: 20 amino acids. This chain's CDR3 is CASSSFVGLAGAETKNIQYF. The CDR3 coding sequence is TGTGCCAGCAGCTCATTTGTCGGACTAGCGGGAGCTGAAACCAAAAACATTCAGTACTTC.

Note on this clonotype: This may come from a read error, since a much larger clone is one base off. The chain couples TRBV28 to TRBJ2-5; D might be TRBD1 (6 bases). The J call is uncertain, as TRBJ2-7 better fits the DNA end. The CDR3 length is 11 residues. Germline CDR1 and CDR2: MDHEN and SYDVKM. This CDR3 reads CASMGAREQYF. The CDR3 bases are TGTGCCAGCATGGGGGCGCGCGAGCAGTACTTC.

The V and J genes are TRBV5-1 and TRBJ2-1, with 11 bases aligning to TRBD1. CDR3 size: 15 residues. V lost 0 bases to trimming and J lost 14 bases; unmatched junction nucleotides: 10. The germline V gene has CDR1 SGHRS and CDR2 YFSETQ. CDR3 sequence: CASSLDGQGAAVEFF. The CDR3 DNA sequence: TGCGCCAGCAGCTTGGACGGACAGGGGGCTGCGGTTGAGTTCTTC.

The genes are TRBV19 and TRBJ2-5; 10 bases are shared with TRBD1. V dropped 5 bases and J dropped 4; count of bases not matched to a gene: 7. This CDR3 contains 15 residues. Germline lookup yields CDR1 LNHDA and CDR2 SQIVND (reference sequence). This chain's CDR3 is CASSLDRGMGETQYF. CDR3 nucleotide sequence: TGTGCCAGTAGTTTGGACAGGGGGATGGGAGAGACCCAGTACTTC. Full variable domain (rest looked up from reference TRBV19 and TRBJ2-5): DGGITQSPKYLFRKEGQNVTLSCEQNLNHDAMYWYRQDPGQGLRLIYYSQIVNDFQKGDIAEGYSVSREKKESFPLTVTSAQKNPTAFYLCASSLDRGMGETQYFGPGTRLLVL.

In this sample, this clonotype turned up many times. V and J are TRBV6-2 or TRBV6-3 and TRBJ2-7; D call uncertain. The CDR3 spans 11 residues. CDR1 is MNHEY and CDR2 is SVGEGT in the germline V gene. The V end lost 2 bases, the J end lost 4 bases, and 3 bases lay between the germline ends. CDR3 region: CASSYRYEQYF. DNA for the CDR3: TGTGCCAGCAGTTACCGTTACGAGCAGTACTTC.

This clonotype was observed at least ten times. The rearrangement uses TRBV7-2 and TRBJ2-5, with 12 nucleotides matching TRBD2. With the DNA end fitting TRBJ2-1 better, the J assignment may be wrong. Germline lookup yields CDR1 SGHTA and CDR2 FQGNSA. The CDR3 length is 15 residues. CDR3 in DNA: TGTGCCAGCAGGTCTAGCGGGAGGGCCAACAATGAGCAGTTCTTC. It codes for CASRSSGRANNEQFF.

The chain employs TRBV7-6 and TRBJ2-1; TRBD2 matches at 13 bases. The germline V gene has CDR1 SGHVS and CDR2 FNYEAQ. This CDR3 contains 16 residues. Trimming cost V 0 bases and J 10 bases; bases outside gene matches: 6. CDR3 residues: CASSLAGTSGIGEQFF. The CDR3 DNA reads as TGTGCCAGCAGCTTAGCGGGGACTAGCGGGATTGGAGAGCAGTTCTTC.

In this sample, this clonotype turned up many times. CDR3 loop: CASSSLQGFSYEQYF. As DNA, the CDR3 is TGTGCCAGCAGCTCTCTACAGGGATTCTCCTACGAGCAGTACTTC. V is TRBV13 and J is TRBJ2-7; maybe TRBD1 (6 bases). The CDR3 has 15 residues. V lost 4 bases, J lost 0 bases, and 13 bases lay in between. Germline values: CDR1 PRHDT, CDR2 FYEKMQ (reference sequence). Combining the CDR3 with reference TRBV13 and TRBJ2-7 gives the whole variable domain AAGVIQSPRHLIKEKRETATLKCYPIPRHDTVYWYQQGPGQDPQFLISFYEKMQSDKGSIPDRFSAQQFSDYHSELNMSSLELGDSALYFCASSSLQGFSYEQYFGPGTRLTVT.

This clonotype was seen many times. The chain combines TRBV20-1 with TRBJ2-1; 7 bases agree with TRBD2. The germline CDR1 and CDR2 sequences are DFQATT and SNEGSKA (reference sequence). The CDR3 extends over 16 amino acids. The junction had 17 bases not matched to a gene; V was cut back by 8 bases and J by 4 bases. The CDR3 DNA follows: TGCAGTCCGAGGGCTAGCGGAGGAAACTCTTACAATGAGCAGTTCTTC. This translates into CSPRASGGNSYNEQFF.

This clonotype was seen a handful of times. The rearrangement links TRBV6-6 to TRBJ2-4, with D perhaps matching TRBD2 (6 bases). V shed 0 bases and J shed 3 bases, with 6 bases lying between them. The CDR3 runs 14 residues. Germline V gene lookup returns CDR1 MNHNY and CDR2 SVGAGI (reference sequence). CDR3 loop: CASSYSSGKNIQYF. The DNA for the CDR3 is TGTGCCAGCAGTTACTCTAGCGGCAAAAACATTCAGTACTTC.

The rearrangement uses TRBV7-2 and TRBJ1-2; TRBD1 agrees at 7 bases. With 5 bases clipped from V and 8 bases from J, the junction kept 11 bases outside the gene matches. The CDR3 is 14 amino acids. CDR1 SGHTA and CDR2 FQGNSA come from the germline V gene. CDR3 in DNA: TGTGCCAGCAGCGAGGACAGGACGCGGAGAGGCTACACCTTC. Translating it yields CASSEDRTRRGYTF.

This clonotype was seen more than once but under ten times. V usage is TRBV3-1 and J usage is TRBJ2-7, with D perhaps matching TRBD1 or TRBD2 (5 bases each). From germline, CDR1 is LGHDT and CDR2 YNNKEL (reference sequence). The ends were cut back, 3 bases at V and 5 bases at J, with 11 bases in the middle. The CDR3 spans 13 residues. The CDR3 sequence: CASSQARGNEQYF. In nucleotides, the CDR3 is TGTGCCAGCAGCCAGGCGAGGGGTAACGAGCAGTACTTC.

The V gene is TRBV7-2, the J gene TRBJ2-1; D not resolved. The CDR3 loop spans 13 amino acids. Germline V gene lookup returns CDR1 SGHTA and CDR2 FQGNSA. The V end was cut by 5 bases, the J end by 4 bases, with 9 bases between. The CDR3 DNA sequence: TGTGCCAGCAGCGAGACCCATTACAATGAGCAGTTCTTC. It yields the protein CASSETHYNEQFF.

The chain carries TRBV30 and TRBJ2-5; D is undetermined. The V end was cut by 8 bases, the J end by 5 bases, with 21 bases between. The CDR3 covers 14 residues. Germline CDR1 reads GTSNPN; CDR2 reads SVGIG (reference sequence). The CDR3: CASSSRLGWETQYF. The CDR3 coding sequence is TGTGCCAGCAGCTCCCGCCTTGGGTGGGAGACCCAGTACTTC.

This clonotype was counted a few times. V is TRBV7-2 and J is TRBJ2-7; no clear D. The V and J ends lost 1 base and 7 bases respectively, with 11 bases between them. Germline V gene lookup returns CDR1 SGHTA and CDR2 FQGNSA. The CDR3 sequence is 13 residues long. CDR3 amino acids: CASSLGRFWEQYF. In DNA form, the CDR3 reads TGTGCCAGCAGCTTAGGGAGATTTTGGGAGCAGTACTTC.

This clonotype was found many times. CDR3 sequence: CASSQGLAYNEQFF. CDR3 coding DNA: TGTGCCAGCAGCCAGGGACTAGCTTACAATGAGCAGTTCTTC. V is TRBV7-3 and J is TRBJ2-1, with 9 bases fitting TRBD2. The ends lost 5 bases at V and 4 bases at J; junction bases unmatched: 3. The CDR3 is 14 residues long. Germline V gene sequence: CDR1 SGHTA, CDR2 FQGTGA.